This record looks at one T cell receptor beta chain sequence and its context. This specimen comes from a study of T cell changes during pregnancy in multiple sclerosis. This CDR3 contains 11 residues. The germline V gene has CDR1 SGHAT and CDR2 FQNNGV. Trimming removed 8 bases at V and 12 bases at J, with 17 bases between. Clones were read by immunoSEQ multiplex PCR, and TCRdb kept only the in-frame ones, dropping some. This table has 70,000 to 100,000 clones, approximately 92% appearing once. The sample was peripheral blood, taken in the first trimester of pregnancy. The TCR originated in a female donor with multiple sclerosis, enrolled in a pregnancy study. The chain is built from TRBV11-2 and TRBJ2-7, with D perhaps matching TRBD2 (5 bases). CDR3 amino acids: CASASGKVLYF. The CDR3 DNA reads TGTGCCAGCGCCTCGGGGAAAGTCCTGTACTTC.